The 32 T cell receptor beta chains listed next were all sequenced from one sample in a study of human T cells and chemical hapten exposure. TCRdb reanalysed the RACE reads using MiXCR and keeps one entry per CDR3 protein. The data show under 200,000 distinct CDR3 sequences, more than 25% seen once. Sample time point: pre-sensitization, week 0. As for treatment: therapeutic diphenylcyclopropenone sensitization with weekly scalp DPC. The source material was whole blood, sampled in connection with sensitization to the hapten diphenylcyclopropenone (DPC). These TCRs come from a woman aged 25 to 39 with alopecia areata. Some clones in this sample may be carry-over from other donors' samples.

A word on this clonotype: Its ends do not fully match the called genes, so a read error is possible. The chain carries TRBV29-1 and TRBJ1-1; no firm D call. The CDR3 covers 12 residues. CDR1 and CDR2 from the germline V gene are SQVTM and ANQGSEA. CDR3 residues: CSVEDKNTEAFF. CDR3 sequence (DNA): TGCAGCGTCGAAGACAAGAACACTGAAGCTTTCTTT.

The chain links TRBV19 to TRBJ1-5; D is undetermined. The V gene's germline CDR1 is LNHDA and CDR2 SQIVND (reference sequence). This CDR3 has 14 residues. V was trimmed by 7 bases and J by 0 bases, leaving 10 bases between them. The CDR3 DNA is TGTGCCAGTATGATTGAGGGTAGCAATCAGCCCCAGCATTTT. Its protein product is CASMIEGSNQPQHF.

This clonotype was counted only a few times. This chain uses TRBV7-2 with TRBJ2-7; D perhaps matches TRBD2 (5 bases). V gave up 5 bases and J gave up 2 bases, with 19 bases separating them. Per germline, CDR1 SGHTA and CDR2 FQGNSA. The CDR3 is 16 residues long. CDR3 in amino acids: CASSPRAVARTYEQYF. The CDR3, as DNA: TGTGCCAGCAGCCCACGAGCAGTAGCGAGGACCTACGAGCAGTACTTC.

This chain links TRBV24-1 with TRBJ2-1, with D perhaps matching TRBD2 (6 bases). The germline CDR1 and CDR2 sequences are KGHDR and SFDVKD. This CDR3 comprises 15 residues. V dropped 1 base and J dropped 6 bases, with 12 bases sitting between them. The CDR3 nucleotides are TGTGCCACCAGTGATTTCACAGTCGGGGGCAATGAGCAGTTCTTC. Translating gives CATSDFTVGGNEQFF.

In its sample, this clonotype was seen a few times. The V gene is TRBV6-2 or TRBV6-3, the J gene TRBJ1-1; 10 nucleotides agree with TRBD1. Germline values: CDR1 MNHEY, CDR2 SVGEGT. V dropped 6 bases and J dropped 1; count of bases not matched to a gene: 5. The length of the CDR3 is 15 residues. Here the CDR3 DNA reads TGTGCCAGCAGCCCGACAGGGGGCTCGAACACTGAAGCTTTCTTT. This translates into CASSPTGGSNTEAFF.

V is TRBV5-1 and J is TRBJ2-7; TRBD2 is a possible D gene (6 bases). Germline V lookup: CDR1 SGHRS, CDR2 YFSETQ. The CDR3 covers 16 residues. Trimming took 4 bases from V and 3 from J, leaving 20 bases between them. CDR3 region: CASSGRLRNHYYEQYF. In nucleotides, the CDR3 is TGCGCCAGCAGCGGGAGGCTCAGGAACCATTACTACGAGCAGTACTTC.

This chain connects TRBV7-9 to TRBJ2-3, with 10 bases matching TRBD2. The trim removed 2 bases at V and 6 bases at J, leaving 8 bases unmatched. Germline assignment: CDR1 SEHNR and CDR2 FQNEAQ (reference sequence). The CDR3 sequence is 16 residues long. The CDR3 DNA is TGTGCCAGCAGCTTATCCCTCAGCGGGAGGGTTGATACGCAGTATTTT. It is translated as CASSLSLSGRVDTQYF.

The rearrangement links TRBV28 to TRBJ2-5, with D unresolved. Germline V gives CDR1 MDHEN, CDR2 SYDVKM. Trimming stripped 3 bases from V and 3 bases from J, with 5 bases between. The CDR3 totals 12 residues. The CDR3 bases are TGTGCCAGCAGTTTCCCCGAAGAGACCCAGTACTTC. Amino acids: CASSFPEETQYF.

In its sample, this clonotype was seen a few times. The chain employs TRBV29-1 and TRBJ1-4; the D gene is possibly TRBD1 (5 bases). V lost 6 bases and J 8 bases, leaving 19 bases between the germline ends. Germline-derived CDR1 and CDR2 are SQVTM and ANQGSEA. This CDR3 comprises 14 residues. Here the CDR3 reads CSVALGAVGEKLFF. DNA for the CDR3: TGCAGCGTCGCATTAGGGGCCGTGGGCGAAAAACTGTTTTTT.

The chain couples TRBV28 to TRBJ1-4; 9 bases align to TRBD1. Germline loops: CDR1 MDHEN, CDR2 SYDVKM. V lost 8 bases, J lost 7 bases, and 8 bases stayed unmatched. The CDR3 totals 14 residues. CDR3 sequence reads: CASLGQGTAEKLFF. The CDR3 DNA reads as TGTGCCAGCCTTGGACAGGGGACAGCTGAAAAACTGTTTTTT.

The V call is TRBV28, the J call TRBJ1-1, with D unresolved. V lost 5 bases, J lost 0 bases, and 10 bases lay in between. The germline V gene has CDR1 MDHEN and CDR2 SYDVKM. This CDR3 is 14 amino acids long. This chain's CDR3 is CASSPGVMNTEAFF. The CDR3 DNA is TGTGCCAGCAGTCCCGGGGTAATGAACACTGAAGCTTTCTTT.

The chain links TRBV6-2 or TRBV6-3 to TRBJ2-7, with 8 positions matching TRBD2. This CDR3 is 14 amino acids long. Losses at the gene ends were 6 bases for V and 2 bases for J; bases not matched to a gene: 6. Germline V CDR1 and CDR2: MNHEY, SVGEGT. The CDR3 nucleotides are TGTGCCAGCAGATTTAGCGGGACTACCTACGAGCAGTACTTC. It yields the protein CASRFSGTTYEQYF.

The genes are TRBV7-6 and TRBJ1-3, with D possibly matching TRBD1 (5 bases). V was pared by 5 bases and J by 4 bases, with 18 bases between. Germline V lookup: CDR1 SGHVS, CDR2 FNYEAQ. The CDR3 length is 16 residues. The CDR3 DNA reads as TGTGCCAGCAGCCTCAATCCCACAGGCTCGGGAAACACCATATATTTT. This encodes CASSLNPTGSGNTIYF.

This clonotype came up a few times. CDR3 in DNA: TGCAGCGTCAACGGTCTAGGGGGCGAGGGTGAAAAACTGTTTTTT. As protein: CSVNGLGGEGEKLFF. The chain links TRBV29-1 to TRBJ1-4, with 7 bases matching TRBD1. This CDR3 has 15 residues. Germline CDR1 SQVTM, CDR2 ANQGSEA. The V segment lost 6 bases and the J segment 7 bases; nucleotides outside the gene matches: 14.

The chain is built from TRBV7-2 and TRBJ2-7; D might be TRBD1 or TRBD2, each matching 5 bases. This CDR3 region has 14 residues. V was clipped by 5 bases and J by 4 bases, with 15 bases between them. The germline V gene has CDR1 SGHTA and CDR2 FQGNSA. CDR3: CASSTGPPRYEQYF. The CDR3 DNA is TGTGCCAGCAGCACGGGACCCCCGAGGTACGAGCAGTACTTC.

The rearrangement links TRBV29-1 to TRBJ1-4; maybe TRBD1 (5 bases). The germline CDR1 and CDR2 sequences are SQVTM and ANQGSEA. CDR3 size: 13 residues. Trimming removed 6 bases at V and 2 bases at J, with 10 bases between. The CDR3 sequence: CSVGHRTNEKLFF. In DNA, the CDR3 is TGCAGCGTCGGACACCGGACTAATGAAAAACTGTTTTTT.

V is TRBV5-5 and J is TRBJ2-5; 8 positions match TRBD2. With 6 bases clipped from V and 4 bases from J, the junction kept 8 bases outside the gene matches. There are 14 residues in the CDR3. Per germline, CDR1 SGHKS and CDR2 YYEKEE (reference sequence). The CDR3 loop reads CASIPQAGVETQYF. The DNA for the CDR3 is TGTGCCAGCATCCCCCAAGCGGGAGTAGAGACCCAGTACTTC.

This clonotype showed up just a few times. The rearrangement links TRBV7-2 to TRBJ2-1, with 10 positions matching TRBD1. This CDR3 has 14 amino acids. Per germline, CDR1 SGHTA and CDR2 FQGNSA. J gave up 4 bases and V 4 bases, and 1 base lay outside the gene matches. The CDR3 DNA reads as TGTGCCAGCAGCTCGGACAGGGGGTACAATGAGCAGTTCTTC. Translated: CASSSDRGYNEQFF.

This clonotype has only a few counts. V and J are TRBV19 and TRBJ2-1; D is ambiguous. Looked up from germline, CDR1 is LNHDA and CDR2 is SQIVND (reference sequence). The germline V and J ends were trimmed by 3 bases and 4 bases, with 10 bases remaining between them. This CDR3 is 14 amino acids long. The CDR3 region is CASSIYSEYNEQFF. CDR3 nucleotides: TGTGCCAGTAGTATCTACAGCGAATACAATGAGCAGTTCTTC.

The chain carries TRBV10-3 and TRBJ2-3, with TRBD2 as a possible D gene (5 bases). V was pared by 4 bases and J by 0 bases, with 8 bases between. The length of the CDR3 is 14 residues. The germline V gene encodes CDR1 ENHRY and CDR2 SYGVKD. The CDR3, as DNA: TGTGCCATCAGTGCGAGCGGAAGCACAGATACGCAGTATTTT. It yields the protein CAISASGSTDTQYF.

This clonotype was recorded a few times. The V and J genes are TRBV7-2 and TRBJ1-6; 9 positions agree with TRBD1. Trimming at V came to 3 bases and at J to 9 bases, leaving 12 bases not matched to a gene. The CDR3 spans 17 residues. The germline gives CDR1 SGHTA, CDR2 FQGNSA. The DNA of the CDR3 is TGTGCCAGCAGCTTTGGCCCTGGACAGGGGAGTCGTTCACCCCTCCACTTT. Amino acids: CASSFGPGQGSRSPLHF.

This clonotype was observed many times. CDR3 loop: CASGSRNQPQHF. DNA for the CDR3: TGCGCCAGCGGGTCACGGAATCAGCCCCAGCATTTT. The chain combines TRBV4-1 with TRBJ1-5; D is undetermined. The CDR3 is 12 residues long. V lost 8 bases and J lost 4, with 9 bases in between. Germline assignment: CDR1 MGHRA and CDR2 YSYEKL.

This sequence joins TRBV28 and TRBJ2-2, with 12 bases that match TRBD2. The germline gives CDR1 MDHEN, CDR2 SYDVKM. CDR3 length: 18 residues. The V and J ends lost 5 bases and 5 bases, in that order; junction bases with no gene match: 12. CDR3 region: CASSVHSGLAGFTGELFF. As DNA, the CDR3 is TGTGCCAGCAGTGTTCACTCGGGACTAGCGGGTTTTACCGGGGAGCTGTTTTTT.

In this sample, this clonotype turned up a few times. Here the CDR3 DNA reads TGCGCCAGCAGGTTACTAGCGGGAGTTTGCGCCGGGGAGCTGTTTTTT. Translated: CASRLLAGVCAGELFF. V gene TRBV23-1 combines with J gene TRBJ2-2; the match to TRBD2 covers 11 bases. TRBV23-1 is reported as an ORF; its role is uncertain. J gave up 6 bases and V 6 bases, and 9 bases lay outside the gene matches. The CDR3 consists of 16 residues.

This clonotype occurred many times. The rearrangement links TRBV5-6 to TRBJ2-3; no firm D call. Trimming cost V 1 base and J 8 bases, with 11 bases left between them. This CDR3 has 13 amino acids. In germline, CDR1 is SGHDT, CDR2 YYEEEE. The CDR3 protein is CASSLFSLSTQYF. For the CDR3, the DNA is TGTGCCAGCAGCTTGTTCTCTCTAAGTACGCAGTATTTT. Full variable domain (missing parts from reference TRBV5-6 and TRBJ2-3): DAGVTQSPTHLIKTRGQQVTLRCSPKSGHDTVSWYQQALGQGPQFIFQYYEEEERQRGNFPDRFSGHQFPNYSSELNVNALLLGDSALYLCASSLFSLSTQYFGPGTRLTVL.

The gene calls are TRBV10-3 and TRBJ2-3; D gene unclear. V lost 6 bases and J 0 bases, leaving 7 bases between the germline ends. Germline assignment: CDR1 ENHRY and CDR2 SYGVKD. The CDR3 contains 13 residues. CDR3 bases: TGTGCCATCAGACCAGCTAGCACAGATACGCAGTATTTT. Its protein product is CAIRPASTDTQYF.

In this sample, this clonotype turned up once. This rearrangement joins TRBV7-2 to TRBJ2-7; D remains unclear. V was cut by 0 bases and J by 1 base, with 10 bases left in between. This CDR3 has 15 amino acids. The V gene's germline CDR1 is SGHTA and CDR2 FQGNSA. The CDR3 protein is CASSLATGGSYEQYF. CDR3 sequence (DNA): TGTGCCAGCAGCTTAGCGACGGGTGGGTCCTACGAGCAGTACTTC.

V is TRBV2 and J is TRBJ2-4; TRBD1 matches 8 bases. Germline assignment: CDR1 SNHLY and CDR2 FYNNEI. V trimming: 4 bases; J trimming: 4 bases; junction bases outside the gene matches: 9. This CDR3 has 16 residues. The CDR3, as DNA: TGTGCCAGCAGTGGTGTGTCAGGGGGCGGAAAAAACATTCAGTACTTC. This translates into CASSGVSGGGKNIQYF.

V is TRBV7-6 and J is TRBJ2-7; D possibly uses TRBD1 or TRBD2 (5 bases each). Germline values: CDR1 SGHVS, CDR2 FNYEAQ. V lost 5 bases to trimming and J lost 4 bases, with 18 bases between them. This CDR3 comprises 15 residues. CDR3 sequence: CASSKSPGTEYEQYF. The CDR3, as DNA: TGTGCCAGCAGCAAAAGTCCCGGGACGGAATACGAGCAGTACTTC.

The J gene is TRBJ1-1, the V gene TRBV20-1; the D gene is possibly TRBD1 (6 bases). Germline V gives CDR1 DFQATT, CDR2 SNEGSKA (reference sequence). The CDR3 spans 12 residues. Trimming pared 6 bases from V and 3 bases from J, leaving 11 bases between. The CDR3 DNA reads TGCAGTGCCCAGAGGGGGTACACTGAAGCTTTCTTT. Its protein is CSAQRGYTEAFF.

The sample holds a few counts of this clonotype. The chain is built from TRBV7-2 and TRBJ2-1, with 13 positions matching TRBD2. Trimming took 5 bases from V and 9 from J; bases not matched to a gene: 7. CDR3 length: 15 amino acids. Looked up from germline, CDR1 is SGHTA and CDR2 is FQGNSA. For the CDR3, the DNA is TGTGCCAGCAGCCAACAACTAGCGGGAGGGGGTGAGCAGTTCTTC. Protein: CASSQQLAGGGEQFF.

The V call is TRBV5-1, the J call TRBJ1-4; D remains unclear. Germline values: CDR1 SGHRS, CDR2 YFSETQ. The V end lost 0 bases, the J end lost 2 bases, and 8 bases lay between the germline ends. The CDR3 sequence is 15 residues long. The CDR3 coding sequence is TGCGCCAGCAGCTTGGTGGCAGCTACTAATGAAAAACTGTTTTTT. It translates to CASSLVAATNEKLFF.